One TCR beta chain is described in this entry. What it binds is not known. The assay was immunoSEQ multiplex PCR, and TCRdb's table has in-frame clones only and misses some. This sample has some 150,000 clones, with around 89% found just once. The data are from a study of T cell responses to AZD1222 COVID-19 vaccine. Findings of the study overall: White British donors predominated, females outnumbered males, and clonal diversity was possibly underestimated.

Sequencing used peripheral blood, obtained on day 0 of AZD1222 vaccination. This clonotype was obtained from an adult in good health.

The CDR3 region has the DNA TGTGCCAGCAGCGCCCAGGGACAGGGCCCCTTAGGTGGCTACACCTTC. Its translation is CASSAQGQGPLGGYTF. The chain couples TRBV9 to TRBJ1-2, with 9 bases fitting TRBD1. Germline loops: CDR1 SGDLS, CDR2 YYNGEE. CDR3 length: 16 amino acids. Losses at the gene ends were 3 bases for V and 7 bases for J; bases not matched to a gene: 13.